This T cell receptor (beta chain) emerged from a study of shared clonotypes between healthy human individuals. V lost 1 base to trimming and J lost 5 bases; unmatched junction nucleotides: 9. CDR3 length equals 16 residues. Germline V gene data show CDR1 as SGHVS and CDR2 as FNYEAQ. Sequencing used immunoSEQ multiplex PCR; TCRdb keeps in-frame clones, though not all of them. Of some 2.3 million clones in the sample, approximately 95% are singletons; the top ten hold 0.39%. The receptor's source is a man younger than 35 in good health. Some clones in this sample may be carry-over from other donors' samples. The chain employs TRBV7-6 and TRBJ2-5; the match to TRBD2 covers 8 bases. The sequenced material came from naive CD4+ T cells from PBMCs. Subset denoted: CD45RA+ positively selected. As DNA, the CDR3 is TGTGCCAGCAGCTTAGGAGTAGCGGGGTTACATGAGACCCAGTACTTC. It yields the protein CASSLGVAGLHETQYF. Full variable domain (outside the CDR3, taken from reference TRBV7-6 and TRBJ2-5): GAGVSQSPRYKVTKRGQDVALRCDPISGHVSLYWYRQALGQGPEFLTYFNYEAQQDKSGLPNDRFSAERPEGSISTLTIQRTEQRDSAMYRCASSLGVAGLHETQYFGPGTRLLVL.